This entry lists 17 T cell receptor beta chains sequenced from one sample in a study of control samples from healthy donors and cancer patients. TCRdb's table, derived via immunoSEQ multiplex PCR, lists solely in-frame clones and lacks some. The table shows 70,000 or so clones, with around 82% occurring only once. The specimen sequenced was blood. Receptors were obtained from a man aged 45-65 years in good health.

The V and J genes are TRBV11-3 and TRBJ2-7; a possible D gene is TRBD1 (5 bases). Deletions cut 3 bases from V and 6 bases from J, with 12 bases between. The CDR3 sequence is 13 residues long. Germline CDR1 reads SGHNT; CDR2 reads YENEEA. CDR3 in amino acids: CASSFRQGGEQYF. The CDR3 coding sequence is TGTGCCAGCAGCTTTCGGCAGGGTGGCGAGCAGTACTTC.

This rearrangement joins TRBV7-9 to TRBJ1-3, with D possibly being TRBD1 (5 bases). V shed 0 bases and J shed 2 bases, with 8 bases lying between them. Germline values: CDR1 SEHNR, CDR2 FQNEAQ (reference sequence). The CDR3 spans 15 residues. The CDR3 DNA sequence: TGTGCCAGCAGCTTAGCTGCAGGGACTGGAAACACCATATATTTT. Its protein product is CASSLAAGTGNTIYF.

This clone was counted a single time. The chain joins TRBV29-1 to TRBJ2-7, with 10 bases lining up with TRBD1. Germline V lookup: CDR1 SQVTM, CDR2 ANQGSEA. Losses at the gene ends were 8 bases for V and 6 bases for J; bases not matched to a gene: 4. The CDR3 sequence is 11 residues long. The CDR3 spells CSSRDRGEQYF. The CDR3 nucleotides read TGCAGCTCCAGGGACAGGGGCGAGCAGTACTTC.

J is TRBJ2-1 and V is TRBV7-3, with 16 bases identical to TRBD2. The CDR3 contains 18 residues. V trimming: 5 bases; J trimming: 5 bases; junction bases outside the gene matches: 9. CDR1 SGHTA and CDR2 FQGTGA come from the germline V gene. This CDR3 is CASSGLPGLAGGDNEQFF. The CDR3 DNA reads TGTGCCAGCAGCGGACTTCCGGGACTAGCGGGAGGGGACAATGAGCAGTTCTTC.

The chain combines TRBV7-9 with TRBJ1-2; D ambiguous. Germline CDR1 reads SEHNR; CDR2 reads FQNEAQ (reference sequence). The CDR3 is 15 residues long. With 7 bases removed from V and 2 bases from J, the gap between germline ends came to 17 bases. The DNA of the CDR3 is TGTGCCAGCACCGTAAACCGGGCCCAGAACTATGGCTACACCTTC. It specifies CASTVNRAQNYGYTF.

V is TRBV6-6 and J is TRBJ2-7; D remains ambiguous. Germline-derived CDR1 and CDR2 are MNHNY and SVGAGI (reference sequence). The CDR3 length is 12 residues. Trimming removed 3 bases at V and 2 bases at J, with 5 bases between. The CDR3 reads CASSYVAYEQYF. The CDR3 region has the DNA TGTGCCAGCAGTTATGTGGCCTACGAGCAGTACTTC.

The chain is built from TRBV6-2 or TRBV6-3 and TRBJ2-1, with D possibly matching TRBD2 (6 bases). Germline loops: CDR1 MNHEY, CDR2 SVGEGT. The CDR3 covers 16 residues. With 0 bases removed from V and 3 bases from J, the gap between germline ends came to 12 bases. Written as DNA, the CDR3 is TGTGCCAGCAGTTACTCGGGCAGGGAGGTCTACAATGAGCAGTTCTTC. Translating gives CASSYSGREVYNEQFF.

V and J are TRBV19 and TRBJ1-3, with D tentatively TRBD1 (6 bases). V was shortened by 5 bases and J by 5 bases, with 16 bases between the two germline ends. The CDR3 runs 15 residues. Germline assignment: CDR1 LNHDA and CDR2 SQIVND (reference sequence). This CDR3 reads CASSPPGQQRNTIYF. The CDR3 coding sequence is TGTGCCAGTAGTCCCCCCGGACAGCAGCGAAACACCATATATTTT.

The chain has TRBV18 and TRBJ2-5; maybe TRBD1 (5 bases). The V end lost 1 base, the J end lost 5 bases, and 14 bases lay between the germline ends. Germline lookup yields CDR1 KGHSH and CDR2 LQKENI. CDR3 length: 15 amino acids. The CDR3 DNA follows: TGTGCCAGCTCACCACTGCAGGGTAGGAGTGAGACCCAGTACTTC. Its translation is CASSPLQGRSETQYF.

There are a few counts of this clone. The chain employs TRBV19 and TRBJ2-3; 12 bases map to TRBD2. The CDR3 runs to 14 residues. Germline loops: CDR1 LNHDA, CDR2 SQIVND (reference sequence). With 5 bases clipped from V and 3 bases from J, the junction kept 0 bases outside the gene matches. The CDR3 is CASSGTSGTDTQYF. CDR3 bases: TGTGCCAGTAGTGGGACTAGCGGGACAGATACGCAGTATTTT.

The rearrangement joins TRBV24-1 to TRBJ2-7, with a weak D call TRBD2 (6 bases). This CDR3 region has 14 residues. V was clipped by 3 bases and J by 5 bases, with 13 bases between them. Germline V gene sequence: CDR1 KGHDR, CDR2 SFDVKD. The CDR3 bases are TGTGCCACCAGTGATCCCCGAACTAGCAACGAGCAGTACTTC. It translates to CATSDPRTSNEQYF.

This sequence joins TRBV24-1 and TRBJ2-4, with 11 positions matching TRBD2. With 2 bases clipped from V and 3 bases from J, the junction kept 11 bases outside the gene matches. This CDR3 spans 19 amino acids. In germline, CDR1 is KGHDR, CDR2 SFDVKD. The CDR3 reads CATSDSRTSGPGGKNIQYF. CDR3 coding DNA: TGTGCCACCAGTGATTCCAGGACTAGCGGGCCTGGAGGCAAAAACATTCAGTACTTC.

The chain combines TRBV7-3 with TRBJ1-1, with D hard to call. The V and J ends lost 3 bases and 0 bases respectively, with 5 bases between them. CDR1 is SGHTA, CDR2 FQGTGA, per germline. CDR3 length: 13 amino acids. For the CDR3, the DNA is TGTGCCAGCAGCTTCAAGGTGAACACTGAAGCTTTCTTT. Its translation: CASSFKVNTEAFF.

The chain employs TRBV6-5 and TRBJ1-2; D ambiguous. The CDR3 runs to 13 residues. The V gene lost 3 bases and the J gene lost 5 bases, with 10 bases spanning the gap. Germline values: CDR1 MNHEY, CDR2 SVGAGI. CDR3 amino acids: CASSYGIGYGYTF. As DNA, the CDR3 is TGTGCCAGCAGTTATGGGATCGGGTATGGCTACACCTTC.

This chain connects TRBV13 to TRBJ2-7; tentatively, D is TRBD1 (6 bases). From germline, CDR1 is PRHDT and CDR2 FYEKMQ (reference sequence). The V and J ends lost 5 bases and 3 bases respectively, with 11 bases between them. This CDR3 is built from 13 residues. The CDR3 sequence: CASSSSQGYEQYF. Written as DNA, the CDR3 is TGTGCCAGCAGCAGCTCACAGGGCTACGAGCAGTACTTC.

This chain links TRBV7-7 with TRBJ2-5; D is undetermined. Germline V gene data show CDR1 as SSHAT and CDR2 as FNYEAQ (reference sequence). With 6 bases removed from V and 2 bases from J, the gap between germline ends came to 16 bases. The CDR3 loop spans 15 amino acids. CDR3 coding DNA: TGTGCCAGCAGTCCCGGAATAAGGCCACAAGAGACCCAGTACTTC. Protein sequence: CASSPGIRPQETQYF.

The gene calls are TRBV18 and TRBJ2-7; 7 nucleotides match TRBD1. The CDR3 extends over 14 amino acids. Germline assignment: CDR1 KGHSH and CDR2 LQKENI. J gave up 5 bases and V 2 bases, and 6 bases lay outside the gene matches. For the CDR3, the DNA is TGTGCCAGCTCACCAACAAACAGGGGCCACGAGCAGTACTTC. Its translation is CASSPTNRGHEQYF. Full variable domain (missing parts from reference TRBV18 and TRBJ2-7): NAGVMQNPRHLVRRRGQEARLRCSPMKGHSHVYWYRQLPEEGLKFMVYLQKENIIDESGMPKERFSAEFPKEGPSILRIQQVVRGDSAAYFCASSPTNRGHEQYFGPGTRLTVT.